Listed below are T cell receptor beta chains from one sample, sequenced in a study of cytomegalovirus exposure and HLA in healthy donors. Assay used: immunoSEQ multiplex PCR; TCRdb lists only in-frame clones, some missing. The sample gives 150,000 to 200,000 clones, 85% of which show up once; approximately 15% is in the top ten. The material sequenced was PBMCs. These receptors all come from a man aged 18 to 29 in good health and CMV-seropositive. CDR3s include the opening cysteine and the closing phenylalanine or tryptophan. A D gene is named only where the DNA matches it firmly. Some rows mark clone size as missing; the rest say once, few, many or name a class of expanded clone.

CDR3: CASSLGIQGSEQYF
DNA: TGTGCCAGCAGCTTAGGAATACAGGGGTCCGAGCAGTACTTC
size: few
V: TRBV7-2
D: TRBD1
J: TRBJ2-7
length: 14

CDR3: CASSYRLSLYQETQYF
DNA: TGCGCCAGCAGCTACAGACTATCTTTGTACCAAGAGACCCAGTACTTC
size: -
V: TRBV5-1
D: -
J: TRBJ2-5
length: 16

CDR3: CASSPARGLMSEQYF
DNA: TGTGCCAGCAGCCCAGCCAGGGGGCTAATGAGCGAGCAGTACTTC
size: -
V: TRBV11-3
D: TRBD1
J: TRBJ2-7
length: 15

CDR3: CASRDGAGGIKGQPQHF
DNA: TGTGCCAGCAGGGATGGGGCAGGGGGGATCAAGGGTCAGCCCCAGCATTTT
size: -
V: TRBV2
D: TRBD1
J: TRBJ1-5
length: 17

CDR3: CAWSVPGQGNQPQHF
DNA: TGTGCCTGGAGTGTTCCGGGCCAGGGGAATCAGCCCCAGCATTTT
size: once
V: TRBV30
D: -
J: TRBJ1-5
length: 15

CDR3: CASSLMGQGDTGELFF
DNA: TGTGCCAGCAGCTTGATGGGACAGGGCGATACCGGGGAGCTGTTTTTT
size: -
V: TRBV5-6
D: TRBD1
J: TRBJ2-2
length: 16

CDR3: CASTTGGGGRENTEAFF
DNA: TGTGCCAGCACCACGGGCGGGGGAGGGAGGGAGAACACTGAAGCTTTCTTT
size: -
V: TRBV7-9
D: -
J: TRBJ1-1
length: 17

CDR3: CASSQTPGQNSPLHF
DNA: TGTGCCAGCAGCCAAACTCCGGGACAGAATTCACCCCTCCACTTT
size: -
V: TRBV7-2
D: TRBD1
J: TRBJ1-6
length: 15

CDR3: CASSYTSGGSTDTQYF
DNA: TGTGCCAGCAGTTATACCTCCGGCGGTAGCACAGATACGCAGTATTTT
size: -
V: TRBV11-2
D: -
J: TRBJ2-3
length: 16

CDR3: CASSPQSGTYSRNEQFF
DNA: TGTGCCAGCAGCCCCCAAAGCGGGACCTACTCGCGCAATGAGCAGTTCTTC
size: -
V: TRBV21-1
D: -
J: TRBJ2-1
length: 17

CDR3: CAIGGGSGQETQYF
DNA: TGTGCCATCGGGGGGGGGAGCGGTCAAGAGACCCAGTACTTC
size: -
V: TRBV10-3
D: TRBD2
J: TRBJ2-5
length: 14

CDR3: CAWDQETGGNEQFF
DNA: TGTGCCTGGGATCAGGAAACAGGGGGCAATGAGCAGTTCTTC
size: -
V: TRBV30
D: TRBD1
J: TRBJ2-1
length: 14

CDR3: CASSTTGQENYGYTF
DNA: TGTGCCAGCAGTACCACGGGACAGGAGAACTATGGCTACACCTTC
size: -
V: TRBV28
D: TRBD1
J: TRBJ1-2
length: 15

CDR3: CASLSGEGRTGELFF
DNA: TGTGCCAGCTTATCGGGGGAAGGAAGGACCGGGGAGCTGTTTTTT
size: -
V: TRBV6-5
D: -
J: TRBJ2-2
length: 15

CDR3: CATSRGLAAENTQYF
DNA: TGTGCCACCTCCCGGGGACTAGCGGCCGAGAATACGCAGTATTTT
size: -
V: TRBV7-9
D: TRBD2
J: TRBJ2-3
length: 15

CDR3: CASSPTGGDEQYF
DNA: TGTGCCAGCAGCCCAACAGGGGGGGACGAGCAGTACTTC
size: -
V: TRBV7-9
D: -
J: TRBJ2-7
length: 13

CDR3: CASSGDKWDRNTLNTEAFF
DNA: TGTGCCAGCAGTGGGGATAAATGGGACAGAAATACACTGAACACTGAAGCTTTCTTT
size: -
V: TRBV28
D: TRBD1
J: TRBJ1-1
length: 19

CDR3: CASSSGGETNYGYTF
DNA: TGTGCCAGCAGTTCCGGAGGTGAAACTAACTATGGCTACACCTTC
size: -
V: TRBV6-5
D: -
J: TRBJ1-2
length: 15

CDR3: CASSLPQGKYTGELFF
DNA: TGTGCCAGCAGCTTGCCGCAGGGGAAGTACACCGGGGAGCTGTTTTTT
size: -
V: TRBV5-5
D: -
J: TRBJ2-2
length: 16

CDR3: CASSRGGGGYEQYF
DNA: TGTGCCAGCTCCCGAGGAGGGGGCGGCTACGAGCAGTACTTC
size: -
V: TRBV6-1
D: -
J: TRBJ2-7
length: 14

CDR3: CASALRGGAGTDTQYF
DNA: TGTGCCAGCGCCCTGCGGGGAGGGGCGGGCACAGATACGCAGTATTTT
size: -
V: TRBV9
D: TRBD2
J: TRBJ2-3
length: 16

CDR3: CASSLRGSYEQYF
DNA: TGTGCCAGCAGCTTACGGGGGAGCTACGAGCAGTACTTC
size: -
V: TRBV7-9
D: -
J: TRBJ2-7
length: 13

CDR3: CASRETGRGGYTF
DNA: TGTGCCAGCAGGGAAACAGGGAGGGGTGGCTACACCTTC
size: -
V: TRBV5-5
D: -
J: TRBJ1-2
length: 13

CDR3: CASSSSWDSTYEQYF
DNA: TGTGCCAGCAGCTCATCGTGGGACAGTACCTACGAGCAGTACTTC
size: -
V: TRBV9
D: TRBD1
J: TRBJ2-7
length: 15

CDR3: CASSLVLAGLADTQYF
DNA: TGTGCCAGCAGCTTAGTACTAGCGGGGCTTGCAGATACGCAGTATTTT
size: once
V: TRBV5-6
D: TRBD2
J: TRBJ2-3
length: 16

CDR3: CASSSPGDREQYF
DNA: TGTGCCAGCAGCTCCCCCGGGGACAGGGAGCAGTACTTC
size: -
V: TRBV7-9
D: TRBD1
J: TRBJ2-7
length: 13

CDR3: CAISESGNNEQFF
DNA: TGTGCCATCAGTGAGTCCGGGAACAATGAGCAGTTCTTC
size: -
V: TRBV10-3
D: -
J: TRBJ2-1
length: 13

CDR3: CASSQGNYGYTF
DNA: TGTGCCAGCTCACAGGGGAACTATGGCTACACCTTC
size: -
V: TRBV28
D: TRBD1
J: TRBJ1-2
length: 12

CDR3: CSVRQGAGETQYF
DNA: TGCAGCGTCCGGCAGGGGGCTGGGGAGACCCAGTACTTC
size: once
V: TRBV29-1
D: TRBD1
J: TRBJ2-5
length: 13

CDR3: CAWSFGPYEQYF
DNA: TGTGCCTGGAGTTTTGGCCCTTACGAGCAGTACTTC
size: -
V: TRBV30
D: -
J: TRBJ2-7
length: 12

CDR3: CSVGTGYNSPLHF
DNA: TGCAGCGTTGGAACAGGGTATAATTCACCCCTCCACTTT
size: -
V: TRBV29-1
D: -
J: TRBJ1-6
length: 13

CDR3: CASGLKGQGNSRGTEAFF
DNA: TGTGCTAGTGGTCTAAAGGGACAGGGGAACAGCAGGGGCACTGAAGCTTTCTTT
size: -
V: TRBV12-5
D: TRBD1
J: TRBJ1-1
length: 18

CDR3: CASSQPQGSATEAFF
DNA: TGTGCCAGCAGCCAACCACAGGGTTCGGCCACTGAAGCTTTCTTT
size: few
V: TRBV7-9
D: -
J: TRBJ1-1
length: 15

CDR3: CASSLGGTSGLNEQFF
DNA: TGTGCCAGCAGCTTAGGGGGGACTAGCGGGCTAAATGAGCAGTTCTTC
size: -
V: TRBV7-2
D: TRBD2
J: TRBJ2-1
length: 16

CDR3: CASSYLQGSYEQYF
DNA: TGTGCCAGCAGTTACCTACAGGGGTCCTACGAGCAGTACTTC
size: -
V: TRBV6-5
D: TRBD1
J: TRBJ2-7
length: 14

CDR3: CASSLEGGTEAFF
DNA: TGTGCCAGCAGCTTAGAAGGGGGCACTGAAGCTTTCTTT
size: -
V: TRBV7-9
D: -
J: TRBJ1-1
length: 13

CDR3: CASSLQYRDTEAFF
DNA: TGTGCCAGCAGTTTACAATACAGGGACACTGAAGCTTTCTTT
size: once
V: TRBV27
D: -
J: TRBJ1-1
length: 14

CDR3: CASSQDLQGRWTEAFF
DNA: TGTGCCAGCAGCCAAGATTTACAGGGGCGATGGACTGAAGCTTTCTTT
size: -
V: TRBV14
D: TRBD1
J: TRBJ1-1
length: 16

CDR3: CSVESGLSPYNEQFF
DNA: TGCAGCGTTGAATCCGGTTTGTCACCCTACAATGAGCAGTTCTTC
size: -
V: TRBV29-1
D: -
J: TRBJ2-1
length: 15

CDR3: CASSSLERSGLTDTQYF
DNA: TGTGCCAGCAGCTCGCTTGAGAGAAGCGGTCTTACAGATACGCAGTATTTT
size: -
V: TRBV7-3
D: -
J: TRBJ2-3
length: 17

CDR3: CASSQELAGYNEQFF
DNA: TGCGCCAGCAGCCAAGAATTAGCGGGGTATAATGAGCAGTTCTTC
size: once
V: TRBV4-1
D: TRBD2
J: TRBJ2-1
length: 15

CDR3: CASTRDRENGYTF
DNA: TGCGCCAGCACCCGGGACAGGGAGAATGGCTACACCTTC
size: -
V: TRBV5-1
D: TRBD1
J: TRBJ1-2
length: 13

CDR3: CASSQIETGGYEQYF
DNA: TGTGCCAGCAGCCAGATAGAGACAGGGGGCTACGAGCAGTACTTC
size: -
V: TRBV4-2
D: TRBD1
J: TRBJ2-7
length: 15

CDR3: CASSFLAGEGNEQFF
DNA: TGCGCCAGCAGCTTCCTAGCGGGAGAAGGCAATGAGCAGTTCTTC
size: -
V: TRBV5-1
D: TRBD2
J: TRBJ2-1
length: 15

CDR3: CASSSKHPGQGSPGEQYF
DNA: TGTGCCAGCAGCTCCAAACATCCGGGACAGGGCTCCCCGGGCGAGCAGTACTTC
size: -
V: TRBV11-2
D: TRBD1
J: TRBJ2-7
length: 18

CDR3: CASSGGTGWGYTF
DNA: TGTGCCAGCAGTGGGGGGACAGGGTGGGGCTACACCTTC
size: -
V: TRBV6-6
D: TRBD1
J: TRBJ1-2
length: 13

CDR3: CASKNVGGGGELFF
DNA: TGCGCCAGCAAGAACGTGGGTGGCGGCGGGGAGCTGTTTTTT
size: -
V: TRBV5-1
D: -
J: TRBJ2-2
length: 14

CDR3: CASSRQGYNEQFF
DNA: TGTGCCAGCAGTCGGCAGGGGTACAATGAGCAGTTCTTC
size: -
V: TRBV27
D: -
J: TRBJ2-1
length: 13

CDR3: CASSLAGGNEQFF
DNA: TGTGCCAGCAGCTTAGCGGGAGGTAATGAGCAGTTCTTC
size: -
V: TRBV7-3
D: TRBD2
J: TRBJ2-1
length: 13

CDR3: CASSITLREIPDTQYF
DNA: TGTGCCAGTAGTATTACTTTGCGGGAGATCCCAGATACGCAGTATTTT
size: -
V: TRBV19
D: TRBD2
J: TRBJ2-3
length: 16

CDR3: CASSSAGLVQETQYF
DNA: TGTGCCAGCAGTTCTGCGGGACTGGTGCAAGAGACCCAGTACTTC
size: -
V: TRBV27
D: -
J: TRBJ2-5
length: 15